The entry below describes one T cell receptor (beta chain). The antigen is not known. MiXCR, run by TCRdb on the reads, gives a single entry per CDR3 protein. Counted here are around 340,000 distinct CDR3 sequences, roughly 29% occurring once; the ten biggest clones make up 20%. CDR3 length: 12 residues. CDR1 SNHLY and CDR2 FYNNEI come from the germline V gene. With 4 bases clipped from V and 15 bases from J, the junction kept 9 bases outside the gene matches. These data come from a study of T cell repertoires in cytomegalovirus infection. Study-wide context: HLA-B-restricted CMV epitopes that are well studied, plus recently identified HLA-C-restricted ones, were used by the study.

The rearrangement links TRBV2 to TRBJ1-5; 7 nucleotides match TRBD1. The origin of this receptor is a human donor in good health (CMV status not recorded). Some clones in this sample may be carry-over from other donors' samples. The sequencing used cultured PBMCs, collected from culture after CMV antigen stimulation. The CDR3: CASSGDSPLPHF. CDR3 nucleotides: TGTGCCAGCAGTGGGGACAGTCCCTTACCGCATTTT.